The clone carrying this T cell receptor (beta chain) has ten or more counts. TCRdb analysed the RT-PCR reads with MiXCR anew, one entry per CDR3 protein. The sample lists hundreds of thousands of distinct CDR3 sequences; 12% to 15% were seen once. Trimming shortened V by 1 base and J by 8 bases, and 15 bases separated the two germline ends. Germline loops: CDR1 MGHRA, CDR2 YSYEKL. This CDR3 contains 16 residues. The source is a female donor in good health, serving as a healthy control. J is TRBJ1-6 and V is TRBV4-1; TRBD1 might be the D (6 bases). Sequencing input: memory CD4+ T cells from blood. The CDR3 loop is CASSQGVAGEYSPLHF. The CDR3 DNA sequence: TGCGCCAGCAGCCAAGGGGTGGCAGGGGAGTATTCACCCCTCCACTTT.